The 23 T cell receptor beta chains in this list originate from one sample, sequenced in a study of T cell repertoires in cytomegalovirus infection. One entry per CDR3 protein, called by TCRdb with MiXCR from the reads. The table lists some 250,000 distinct CDR3 sequences, approximately 9.2% of them singletons. The source material was PBMCs. Every receptor here comes from a human donor in good health (CMV status not recorded). Some clones in this sample may be carry-over from other donors' samples.

This clonotype occurred many times. V and J are TRBV4-3 and TRBJ2-6; maybe TRBD1 (5 bases). The CDR3 is made up of 15 amino acids. Trimming took 0 bases from V and 2 from J, leaving 5 bases between them. Germline CDR1 and CDR2: LGHNA and YSLEER. CDR3 sequence: CASSQEGAGANVLTF. CDR3 sequence (DNA): TGCGCCAGCAGCCAAGAAGGGGCTGGGGCCAACGTCCTGACTTTC.

This clonotype was recorded many times. The genes are TRBV7-2 and TRBJ2-2; the D gene is possibly TRBD1 (6 bases). In germline, CDR1 is SGHTA, CDR2 FQGNSA. This CDR3 comprises 15 residues. V shed 1 base and J shed 3 bases, with 9 bases lying between them. As DNA, the CDR3 is TGTGCCAGCAGCTTAGGGGGGACATACACCGGGGAGCTGTTTTTT. This translates into CASSLGGTYTGELFF.

CDR3 residues: CASSLAGPTDTQYF. The CDR3 DNA reads TGCGCCAGCAGTCTAGCGGGGCCCACAGATACGCAGTATTTT. The rearrangement uses TRBV4-1 and TRBJ2-3, with TRBD2 identical over 9 bases. CDR3 length: 14 residues. Trimming removed 6 bases from V and 2 bases from J; junction bases left unmatched: 3. Germline CDR1 reads MGHRA; CDR2 reads YSYEKL.

This clonotype was detected a few times. CDR3 bases: TGCAGCGTTGGGTCAACCCGGGGCTACACCTTC. This codes for CSVGSTRGYTF. The chain uses TRBV29-1 and TRBJ1-2; D remains ambiguous. The germline V and J ends were trimmed by 4 bases and 8 bases, with 11 bases remaining between them. The CDR3 runs 11 residues. The germline gives CDR1 SQVTM, CDR2 ANQGSEA. The whole variable domain, filled in from reference TRBV29-1 and TRBJ1-2, reads SAVISQKPSRDICQRGTSLTIQCQVDSQVTMMFWYRQQPGQSLTLIATANQGSEATYESGFVIDKFPISRPNLTFSTLTVSNMSPEDSSIYLCSVGSTRGYTFGSGTRLTVV.

This clonotype was recorded at least ten times. The V and J genes are TRBV5-5 and TRBJ2-1, with D perhaps assigned TRBD1 or TRBD2 (5 bases each). Trimming shortened V by 6 bases and J by 5 bases, and 21 bases separated the two germline ends. CDR1 is SGHKS, CDR2 YYEKEE, per germline (reference sequence). The CDR3 loop spans 16 amino acids. The CDR3 nucleotides are TGTGCCAGCACGCCAGTTGCCGGGACCTACAACAATGAGCAGTTCTTC. Protein: CASTPVAGTYNNEQFF. The full variable domain, completed using reference TRBV5-5 and TRBJ2-1, is DAGVTQSPTHLIKTRGQQVTLRCSPISGHKSVSWYQQVLGQGPQFIFQYYEKEERGRGNFPDRFSARQFPNYSSELNVNALLLGDSALYLCASTPVAGTYNNEQFFGPGTRLTVL.

The chain combines TRBV20-1 with TRBJ1-4; D uncertain. Germline V gene lookup returns CDR1 DFQATT and CDR2 SNEGSKA (reference sequence). The length of the CDR3 is 11 residues. V was clipped by 7 bases and J by 8 bases, with 11 bases between them. The CDR3 protein is CSGISGEKLFF. The CDR3, as DNA: TGCAGTGGAATTAGCGGCGAAAAACTGTTTTTT.

This clonotype was seen many times. The rearrangement joins TRBV4-3 to TRBJ2-7; 8 bases are shared with TRBD1. J gave up 0 bases and V 5 bases, and 3 bases lay outside the gene matches. Looked up from germline, CDR1 is LGHNA and CDR2 is YSLEER. The CDR3 totals 14 residues. The CDR3 DNA reads TGCGCCAGCAGCGCGGGACAGGTCTCCTACGAGCAGTACTTC. Translation gives CASSAGQVSYEQYF.

Many counts were recorded for this clonotype. The V and J genes are TRBV7-2 and TRBJ2-5; TRBD2 might be the D (6 bases). This CDR3 is 14 amino acids long. V gave up 5 bases and J gave up 4 bases, with 14 bases separating them. In germline, CDR1 is SGHTA, CDR2 FQGNSA. CDR3 region: CASSPTSPGETQYF. In DNA form, the CDR3 reads TGTGCCAGCAGCCCTACTAGCCCTGGAGAGACCCAGTACTTC.

This clonotype was counted a few times. This chain links TRBV29-1 with TRBJ1-1; D unclear. V lost 4 bases to trimming and J lost 1 base, with 7 bases between them. CDR3 length: 12 amino acids. Germline V gene lookup returns CDR1 SQVTM and CDR2 ANQGSEA. The CDR3 region has the DNA TGCAGCGTTGCCCAGCCGAACACTGAAGCTTTCTTT. This sequence encodes CSVAQPNTEAFF.

This chain links TRBV6-2 or TRBV6-3 with TRBJ1-2, with no clear D. The V and J ends lost 7 bases and 4 bases respectively, with 13 bases between them. Germline values: CDR1 MNHEY, CDR2 SVGEGT. This CDR3 comprises 13 residues. The CDR3 DNA is TGTGCCAGCAAGGAACGGACCCCCTATGGCTACACCTTC. Protein product: CASKERTPYGYTF.

The table lists this clonotype with a few counts. The chain has TRBV7-4 and TRBJ1-4; the match to TRBD1 covers 7 bases. Losses at the gene ends were 4 bases for V and 0 bases for J; bases not matched to a gene: 5. This CDR3 is built from 16 residues. The germline V gene has CDR1 SGHVT and CDR2 SQSDAQ. The CDR3 sequence is CASSSQGLTTNEKLFF. DNA for the CDR3: TGTGCCAGCAGCTCACAGGGGCTCACAACTAATGAAAAACTGTTTTTT.

Comments on this clonotype: This may be a read error, as it is one base from a much larger clone. The CDR3 loop is CASSSTGYSSNQPQHF. The CDR3, as DNA: TGTGCCAGCAGCTCGACAGGGTACAGCAGCAATCAGCCCCAGCATTTT. V usage is TRBV12-3 or TRBV12-4 and J usage is TRBJ1-5; 7 bases agree with TRBD1. The CDR3 totals 16 residues. V shed 6 bases, J shed 1 base, and the junction held 9 bases outside the gene matches.

This clonotype was seen at least ten times. V gene TRBV7-2 combines with J gene TRBJ1-1; 7 bases are shared with TRBD1. This CDR3 comprises 15 residues. The ends lost 5 bases at V and 1 base at J; junction bases unmatched: 7. Germline CDR1 is SGHTA and CDR2 is FQGNSA. DNA of the CDR3: TGTGCCAGCAGCCCGAGGACAGGCTCGAACACTGAAGCTTTCTTT. Translation gives CASSPRTGSNTEAFF.

This clonotype came up many times. The chain is built from TRBV12-3 or TRBV12-4 and TRBJ2-2, with D possibly called TRBD1 or TRBD2 (5 bases each). Trimming removed 3 bases at V and 1 base at J, with 9 bases between. The CDR3 length is 15 residues. The CDR3: CASSFGARNTGELFF. The CDR3 DNA is TGTGCCAGCAGTTTCGGGGCTAGGAACACCGGGGAGCTGTTTTTT.

Turning to this clonotype: Germline is not matched at one junction end, which may reflect a read error. The CDR3 here is CANSLVRSSYNEQFF. CDR3 nucleotides: TGTGCCAACAGCTTAGTTCGGAGCTCCTACAATGAGCAGTTCTTC. The chain carries TRBV7-2 and TRBJ2-1; D unclear. The CDR3 consists of 15 residues. The V gene's germline CDR1 is SGHTA and CDR2 FQGNSA. The full variable domain, rest sourced from reference TRBV7-2 and TRBJ2-1, is GAGVSQSPSNKVTEKGKDVELRCDPISGHTALYWYRQSLGQGLEFLIYFQGNSAPDKSGLPSDRFSAERTGGSVSTLTIQRTQQEDSAVYLCANSLVRSSYNEQFFGPGTRLTVL.

V is TRBV2 and J is TRBJ1-2, with TRBD1 matching 9 bases. V trimming: 5 bases; J trimming: 8 bases; junction bases outside the gene matches: 6. CDR3 length equals 13 residues. Germline V gene lookup returns CDR1 SNHLY and CDR2 FYNNEI. The CDR3 here is CASSSQGASGYTF. CDR3 sequence (DNA): TGTGCCAGCAGTTCACAGGGGGCAAGCGGCTACACCTTC.

This clonotype was recorded at least ten times. The chain is built from TRBV7-2 and TRBJ2-1; D gene unclear. CDR1 is SGHTA, CDR2 FQGNSA, per germline. The CDR3 has 14 amino acids. Trimming shortened V by 1 base and J by 8 bases, and 12 bases separated the two germline ends. The CDR3 here is CASSLEVRGYEQFF. CDR3 nucleotides: TGTGCCAGCAGCTTAGAGGTCAGAGGCTATGAGCAGTTCTTC. The variable domain in full, completed from reference TRBV7-2 and TRBJ2-1, reads GAGVSQSPSNKVTEKGKDVELRCDPISGHTALYWYRQSLGQGLEFLIYFQGNSAPDKSGLPSDRFSAERTGGSVSTLTIQRTQQEDSAVYLCASSLEVRGYEQFFGPGTRLTVL.

The chain links TRBV20-1 to TRBJ2-1; TRBD2 aligns across 7 bases. The germline gives CDR1 DFQATT, CDR2 SNEGSKA (reference sequence). This CDR3 comprises 15 residues. V dropped 5 bases and J dropped 5; count of bases not matched to a gene: 12. The CDR3 sequence: CSAPLGGRADNEQFF. In DNA, the CDR3 is TGCAGTGCTCCTCTGGGCGGGAGAGCTGACAATGAGCAGTTCTTC.

This clonotype was seen ten or more times. This chain links TRBV7-2 with TRBJ2-4, with TRBD1 identical over 10 bases. CDR1 SGHTA and CDR2 FQGNSA come from the germline V gene. The CDR3 is 15 residues long. V was clipped by 5 bases and J by 5 bases; unmatched bases: 6. CDR3 sequence (DNA): TGTGCCAGCAGCCCCGACAGGGGGCGACAAAACATTCAGTACTTC. Translation: CASSPDRGRQNIQYF.

This clonotype was recorded many times. The chain is built from TRBV7-9 and TRBJ2-7; 10 positions agree with TRBD2. The junction had 14 bases not matched to a gene; V was cut back by 5 bases and J by 7 bases. In germline, CDR1 is SEHNR, CDR2 FQNEAQ (reference sequence). This CDR3 region has 16 residues. The CDR3: CASSVMGSSGRSEQYF. DNA of the CDR3: TGTGCCAGCAGCGTAATGGGGAGTAGCGGGAGGAGTGAGCAGTACTTC.

The V gene is TRBV29-1, the J gene TRBJ2-5; no firm D call. The germline gives CDR1 SQVTM, CDR2 ANQGSEA. The CDR3 loop spans 12 amino acids. The V end was cut by 3 bases, the J end by 5 bases, with 10 bases between. The CDR3 nucleotides are TGCAGCGTTGATATGGTCCGGGAGACCCAGTACTTC. Its translation is CSVDMVRETQYF.

At least ten counts were recorded for this clonotype. This chain joins TRBV20-1 and TRBJ2-7, with D uncertain. Germline CDR1 DFQATT, CDR2 SNEGSKA (reference sequence). The CDR3 loop spans 14 amino acids. The V end was cut by 2 bases, the J end by 3 bases, with 14 bases between. CDR3 in amino acids: CSARKATAFYEQYF. DNA for the CDR3: TGCAGTGCTAGAAAGGCGACGGCGTTCTACGAGCAGTACTTC.

The chain recombines TRBV20-1 with TRBJ1-5; TRBD1 is a possible D gene (5 bases). This CDR3 is built from 15 residues. Trimming removed 3 bases at V and 2 bases at J, with 14 bases between. Per the germline V gene, CDR1 is DFQATT and CDR2 is SNEGSKA (reference sequence). CDR3 loop: CSASVGGFGNQPQHF. In DNA form, the CDR3 reads TGCAGTGCTAGCGTCGGGGGATTTGGCAATCAGCCCCAGCATTTT.